This TCR beta chain appears in the sequencing data of a study of T cell repertoires in cytomegalovirus infection. Study-level background: Shared public TCR beta signatures pointed to both CMV infection and a matching HLA type.

This CDR3 has 17 residues. Germline V gene lookup returns CDR1 DFQATT and CDR2 SNEGSKA (reference sequence). Unmatched junction bases numbered 16, after V lost 1 base and J lost 6 bases. This clonotype has more than one count but fewer than ten. Its antigen remains unidentified. Study conclusions and caveats: Clonotype analysis showed dominance of the ex vivo response by HLA-C-restricted CMV-specific TCR beta clonotypes.

TCRdb analysed the reads with MiXCR anew, one entry per CDR3 protein. The repertoire has nearly 450,000 distinct CDR3 sequences, approximately 31% of them found once; the top ten carry roughly 13%. The source of this sequence is a human donor in good health (CMV status not recorded). Some clones in this sample may be carry-over from other donors' samples. Sample: PBMCs. This sequence joins TRBV20-1 and TRBJ2-7, with 9 bases fitting TRBD2. As DNA, the CDR3 is TGCAGTGCTAGAGCAGGAGGGTCCAGCGGGGGGCTTCGCGAGCAGTACTTC. Encoded protein: CSARAGGSSGGLREQYF.